This T cell receptor (beta chain) was identified during a study of cytomegalovirus exposure and HLA in healthy donors. V was shortened by 0 bases and J by 0 bases, with 9 bases between the two germline ends. Germline CDR1 SGHDT, CDR2 YYEEEE. The CDR3 runs to 15 residues. In the PCR, 60 Vbeta and 13 Jbeta primers were used. Some clones are missing from TCRdb's copy, which holds only in-frame ones; the method was immunoSEQ multiplex PCR. Counted here are about 160,000 clones, about 65% occurring once; the ten biggest clones make up about 2.7%. Broader study findings: In a later analysis, CMV-associated beta chains were mostly HLA-associated, it appeared. In a later analysis, at a false discovery rate of 0.05, 15,000 to 20,000 TCR beta sequences matched HLA alleles.

This clone was found a few times. The antigen remains undetermined. Sequenced material: PBMCs. The TCR originated in a woman aged 25 to 39 in good health and CMV-seronegative. This sequence joins TRBV5-6 and TRBJ1-1; TRBD1 might be the D (5 bases). CDR3 coding DNA: TGTGCCAGCAGCTTGGATGGGGGGTTGAACACTGAAGCTTTCTTT. Its translation is CASSLDGGLNTEAFF.